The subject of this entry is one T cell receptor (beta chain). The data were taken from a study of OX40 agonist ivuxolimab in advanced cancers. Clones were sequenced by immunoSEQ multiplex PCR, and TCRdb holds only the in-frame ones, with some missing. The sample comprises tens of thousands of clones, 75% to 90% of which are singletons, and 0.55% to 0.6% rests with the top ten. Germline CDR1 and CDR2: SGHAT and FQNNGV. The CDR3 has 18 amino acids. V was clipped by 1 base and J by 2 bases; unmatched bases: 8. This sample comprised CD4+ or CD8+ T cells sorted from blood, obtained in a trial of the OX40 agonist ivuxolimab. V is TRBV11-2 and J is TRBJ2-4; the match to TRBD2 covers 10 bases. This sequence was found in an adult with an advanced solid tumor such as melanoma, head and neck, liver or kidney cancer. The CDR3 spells CASSLGPVAGGTKNIQYF. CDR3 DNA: TGTGCCAGCAGCTTAGGACCTGTAGCGGGAGGAACCAAAAACATTCAGTACTTC.